This TCR beta chain was documented in a study of T cells after yellow fever vaccination. Study outcomes and limitations: Boosting was followed by the reappearance of most primary-vaccination clones (around 95% CD4, 85% to 90% CD8). Clonotypes appearing in both CD4 and CD8 compartments existed, and their share was small. Faster peaking, at day 5 versus 15, marked a secondary response that was weaker.

TCRdb recomputed calls from the 5' RACE reads with MiXCR, one row per CDR3 protein. The data hold just under 600,000 distinct CDR3 sequences, with approximately 13% observed a single time. Comment on this clonotype: The antigen remains undetermined.

This sequence was found in a man aged 25 to 40 who received the YFV17D yellow fever vaccine. The sequenced sample was PBMCs, obtained on the day of the yellow fever booster vaccination.

The CDR3 sequence: CSARDFTNTGELFF. Written as DNA, the CDR3 is TGCAGTGCTAGAGATTTTACTAACACCGGGGAGCTGTTTTTT. V is TRBV20-1 and J is TRBJ2-2; no clear D gene. The germline V gene has CDR1 DFQATT and CDR2 SNEGSKA (reference sequence). Trimming took off 0 bases at V and 2 bases at J, with 7 bases between the two ends. The CDR3 is made up of 14 amino acids.